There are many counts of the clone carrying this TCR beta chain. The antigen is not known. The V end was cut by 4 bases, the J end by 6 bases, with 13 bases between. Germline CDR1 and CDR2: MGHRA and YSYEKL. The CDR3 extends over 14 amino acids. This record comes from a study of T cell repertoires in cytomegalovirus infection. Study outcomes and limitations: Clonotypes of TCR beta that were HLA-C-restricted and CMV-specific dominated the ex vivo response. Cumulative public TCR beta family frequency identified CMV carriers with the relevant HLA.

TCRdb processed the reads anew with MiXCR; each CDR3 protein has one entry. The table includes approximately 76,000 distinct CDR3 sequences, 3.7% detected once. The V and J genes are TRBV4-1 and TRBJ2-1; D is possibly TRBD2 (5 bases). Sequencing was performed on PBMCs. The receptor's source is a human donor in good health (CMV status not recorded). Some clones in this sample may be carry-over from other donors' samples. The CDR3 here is CASSRPGGRNEQFF. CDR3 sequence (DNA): TGCGCCAGCAGCCGACCTGGAGGTCGCAATGAGCAGTTCTTC.